This TCR beta chain is from a study of CD8+ T cells in alopecia areata. Extraction and reverse transcription of RNA yielded cDNA as the sequencing template. The data were produced by immunoSEQ multiplex PCR, yet TCRdb's version contains in-frame clones alone and is incomplete. The sample holds more than 100,000 clones; 53% are singletons and the top ten take about 0.5%. This CDR3 is 12 amino acids long. The germline V gene encodes CDR1 SQVTM and CDR2 ANQGSEA. V shed 7 bases and J 4 bases; nucleotides not matched to a gene: 4. In the case of this clone: The same CDR3 can be traced to other DNA sequences in this sample.

Treatment given: oral pan-JAK inhibitor, 5-10 mg twice daily. The TCR comes from a human donor with alopecia areata. The V and J genes are TRBV29-1 and TRBJ1-2; 9 bases map to TRBD1. The sequenced sample was CD4+ T cells sorted from blood, obtained at week 4, from a patient treated with tofacitinib. CDR3 residues: CSADRGGYGYTF. DNA of the CDR3: TGCAGCGCTGACAGGGGGGGCTATGGCTACACCTTC. Drawing the rest from reference TRBV29-1 and TRBJ1-2, the complete variable domain is SAVISQKPSRDICQRGTSLTIQCQVDSQVTMMFWYRQQPGQSLTLIATANQGSEATYESGFVIDKFPISRPNLTFSTLTVSNMSPEDSSIYLCSADRGGYGYTFGSGTRLTVV.